This T cell receptor (beta chain) emerged from a study of blood T cell repertoires in COVID-19. At the level of the study: Samples taken during acute and convalescent COVID-19 were collected in the United States, Italy and Spain. From T cells, B-cell-depleted T cells, or PBMCs came the material, which was cDNA or gDNA.

Per the authors' pipeline: By means of reference gene primer amplification, nucleated cell counts were estimated. The repertoire was sequenced with immunoSEQ multiplex PCR; TCRdb's copy has only in-frame clones and lacks some. V and J calls and clone size are given by that table; D and trimming were obtained from the DNA. Found here are 70,000 to 90,000 clones, 80% to 90% of them singletons; the top ten hold over 35%. The CDR3 extends over 16 amino acids. The V end lost 0 bases, the J end lost 7 bases, and 16 bases lay between the germline ends. Germline lookup yields CDR1 MNHEY and CDR2 SVGAGI. This receptor was taken from a human donor in a cohort sampled during active COVID-19. Sequenced sample: peripheral blood. The rearrangement links TRBV6-5 to TRBJ2-1, with D tentatively TRBD2 (5 bases). CDR3 amino acids: CASSYSTMRVENEQFF. For the CDR3, the DNA is TGTGCCAGCAGTTACTCAACCATGAGGGTTGAGAATGAGCAGTTCTTC.